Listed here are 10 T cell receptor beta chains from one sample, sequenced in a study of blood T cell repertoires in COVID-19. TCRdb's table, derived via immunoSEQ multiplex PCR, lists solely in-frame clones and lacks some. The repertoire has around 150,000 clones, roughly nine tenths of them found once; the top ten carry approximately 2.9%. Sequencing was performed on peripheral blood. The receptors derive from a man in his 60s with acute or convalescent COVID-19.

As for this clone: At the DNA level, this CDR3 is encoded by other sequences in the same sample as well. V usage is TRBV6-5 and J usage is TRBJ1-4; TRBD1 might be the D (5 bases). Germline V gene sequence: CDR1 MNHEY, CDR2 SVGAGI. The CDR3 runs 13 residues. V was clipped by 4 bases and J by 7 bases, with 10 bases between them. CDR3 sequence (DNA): TGTGCCAGCAGTTCCCAGGGAGGTGAAAAACTGTTTTTT. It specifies CASSSQGGEKLFF.

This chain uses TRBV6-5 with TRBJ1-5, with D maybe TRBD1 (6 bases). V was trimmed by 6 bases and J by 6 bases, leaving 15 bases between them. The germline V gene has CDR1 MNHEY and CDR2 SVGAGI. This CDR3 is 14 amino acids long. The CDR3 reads CASSLQGAVQPQHF. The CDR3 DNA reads TGTGCCAGCAGCCTACAGGGTGCCGTTCAGCCCCAGCATTTT.

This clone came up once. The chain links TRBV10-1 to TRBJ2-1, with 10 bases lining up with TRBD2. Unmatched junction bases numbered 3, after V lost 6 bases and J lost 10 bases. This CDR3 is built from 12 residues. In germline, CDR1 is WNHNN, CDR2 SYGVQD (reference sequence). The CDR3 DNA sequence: TGCGCCAGCAGGGCGACTAGCGGGGAGCAGTTCTTC. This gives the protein CASRATSGEQFF.

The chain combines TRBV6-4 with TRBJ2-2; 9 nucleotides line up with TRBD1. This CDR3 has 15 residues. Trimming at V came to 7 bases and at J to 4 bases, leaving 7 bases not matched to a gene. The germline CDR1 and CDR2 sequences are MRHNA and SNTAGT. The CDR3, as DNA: TGTGCCAGCAAGGGGGGACAGGGAGCCACCGGGGAGCTGTTTTTT. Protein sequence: CASKGGQGATGELFF.

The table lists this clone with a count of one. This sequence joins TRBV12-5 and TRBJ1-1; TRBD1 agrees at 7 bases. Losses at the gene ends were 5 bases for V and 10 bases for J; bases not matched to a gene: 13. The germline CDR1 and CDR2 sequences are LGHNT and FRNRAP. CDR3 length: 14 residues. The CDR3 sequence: CASGSNDRAFGAFF. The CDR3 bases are TGTGCTAGTGGTAGTAACGACAGGGCTTTCGGAGCTTTCTTT.

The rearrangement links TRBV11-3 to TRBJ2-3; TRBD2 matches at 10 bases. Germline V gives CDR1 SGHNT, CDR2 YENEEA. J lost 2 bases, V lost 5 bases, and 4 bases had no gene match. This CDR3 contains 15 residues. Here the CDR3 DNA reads TGTGCCAGCAGCAGACTAGCGGGTAACACAGATACGCAGTATTTT. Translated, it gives CASSRLAGNTDTQYF.

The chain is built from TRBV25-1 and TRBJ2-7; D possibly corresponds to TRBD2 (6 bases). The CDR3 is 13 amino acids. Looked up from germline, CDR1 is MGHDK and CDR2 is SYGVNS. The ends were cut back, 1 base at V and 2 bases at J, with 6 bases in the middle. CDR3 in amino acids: CASSEWGAYEQYF. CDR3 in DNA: TGTGCCAGCAGTGAATGGGGGGCCTACGAGCAGTACTTC.

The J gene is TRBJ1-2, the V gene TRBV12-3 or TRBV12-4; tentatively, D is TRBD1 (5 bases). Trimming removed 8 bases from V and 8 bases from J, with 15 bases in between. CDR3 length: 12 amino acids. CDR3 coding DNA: TGTGCCAGCCGGGGGGTTTCTGGGGGCTACACCTTC. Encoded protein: CASRGVSGGYTF.

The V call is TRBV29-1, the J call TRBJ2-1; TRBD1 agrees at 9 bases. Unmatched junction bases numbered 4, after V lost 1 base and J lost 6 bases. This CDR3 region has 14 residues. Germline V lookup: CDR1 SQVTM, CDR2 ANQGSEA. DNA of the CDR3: TGCAGCGTTGAAGGACAGGGGGGTGGCAATGAGCAGTTCTTC. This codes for CSVEGQGGGNEQFF.

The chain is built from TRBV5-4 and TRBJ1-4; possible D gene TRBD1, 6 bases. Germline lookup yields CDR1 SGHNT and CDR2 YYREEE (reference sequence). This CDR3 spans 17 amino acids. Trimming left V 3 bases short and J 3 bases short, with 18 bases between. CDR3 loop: CASSSKTTGTANEKLFF. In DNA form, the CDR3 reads TGTGCCAGCAGCTCGAAGACTACAGGGACCGCTAATGAAAAACTGTTTTTT.